This is a list of T cell receptor beta chains from one sample in a study of cytomegalovirus exposure and HLA in healthy donors. Repertoires were generated with immunoSEQ multiplex PCR, while TCRdb's copy carries only in-frame clones and drops some. The top ten clones hold about 0.63% of a sample with 100,000 to 150,000 clones, approximately 80% of them seen once. Sequencing was performed on PBMCs. The receptor source for this set is a man younger than 35 in good health and CMV-seronegative. CDR3s include the opening cysteine and the closing phenylalanine or tryptophan. The D gene is left open where the match is weak. Size is stated for part of the rows, as once, few or many counts, or as a class when the clone is expanded.

TRBV6-5	TRBD1	-	TRBJ1-2	TGTGCCAGCAGTCCCCCGGGACAGGTCTATGGCTACACCTTC	CASSPPGQVYGYTF
TRBV7-9	-	-	TRBJ2-5	TGTGCCAGCAGCGGGGGAGGAGAGACCCAGTACTTC	CASSGGGETQYF
TRBV13	-	-	TRBJ2-3	TGTGCCAGCAGCCACGGAGTACCCACAGATACGCAGTATTTT	CASSHGVPTDTQYF
TRBV5-1	-	-	TRBJ1-2	TGCGCCAGCAGCTTGGAAGAGGTGAGCCAATTTAACTATGGCTACACCTTC	CASSLEEVSQFNYGYTF
TRBV7-6	TRBD1	-	TRBJ2-3	TGTGCCAGCAGCCAAAAGGGACAGACCGTTTCCACAGATACGCAGTATTTT	CASSQKGQTVSTDTQYF
TRBV5-1	TRBD2	-	TRBJ2-1	TGCGCCAGCAGCTGGGGACTAGCGGGGCTTTACAATGAGCAGTTCTTC	CASSWGLAGLYNEQFF
TRBV6-1	-	once	TRBJ1-2	TGTGCCAGCATCACGGGAGCCGGCGGCTACACCTTC	CASITGAGGYTF
TRBV7-6	-	-	TRBJ2-2	TGTGCCAGCAGCTTGCAGGCTACGAACACCGGGGAGCTGTTTTTT	CASSLQATNTGELFF
TRBV10-3	-	-	TRBJ1-1	TGTGCCATCAGTGAGACGGGCTTACGTGGGGCAGCTTTCTTT	CAISETGLRGAAFF
TRBV10-3	-	-	TRBJ2-2	TGTGCCATCAGCGTCGACAGAGCGAACACCGGGGAGCTGTTTTTT	CAISVDRANTGELFF
TRBV30	-	-	TRBJ2-7	TGTGCCTGGAATTGGGCAGTTTCCTACGAGCAGTACTTC	CAWNWAVSYEQYF
TRBV13	TRBD1	-	TRBJ1-2	TGTGCCAGCAGCTTACCAATAATGGGACAGGTAAATGGCTACACCTTC	CASSLPIMGQVNGYTF
TRBV12-5	-	-	TRBJ1-1	TGTGCTAGTGGTTTGTTGGTAACGACGGGGAGGACTGAAGCTTTCTTT	CASGLLVTTGRTEAFF
TRBV25-1	TRBD2	-	TRBJ2-1	TGTGCCAGCAGTGGGGGACTAGCGGGGAACAATGAGCAGTTCTTC	CASSGGLAGNNEQFF
TRBV5-1	TRBD1	-	TRBJ1-4	TGCGCCAGCAGCGTTAACAGGGGGCAGGCTAATGAAAAACTGTTTTTT	CASSVNRGQANEKLFF
TRBV20-1	-	-	TRBJ1-4	TGCAGTGCAAGGGGTCGTGAGGAACTGTTTTTT	CSARGREELFF
TRBV29-1	TRBD1	few	TRBJ1-2	TGCAGCGTTGATCGGTCTGCTTGGACAGGGGATTACGACGGCTACACCTTC	CSVDRSAWTGDYDGYTF
TRBV12-5	-	-	TRBJ1-5	TGTGCTAGTGGTTTGTTCCCCGGGACACACTTAAAAGTCGATCAGCCCCAGCATTTT	CASGLFPGTHLKVDQPQHF
TRBV7-2	-	-	TRBJ2-3	TGTGCCAGCAGCTTAAACTTCCGGGATACGCAGTATTTT	CASSLNFRDTQYF
TRBV5-6	TRBD1	-	TRBJ1-2	TGTGCCAGCAGCTTGGTTGACAGGGAGAACTATGGCTACACCTTC	CASSLVDRENYGYTF
TRBV7-9	TRBD1	once	TRBJ1-6	TGTGCCAGCGGGGGCATAGGACAGGGCAACTCACCCCTCCACTTT	CASGGIGQGNSPLHF
TRBV27	TRBD1	-	TRBJ2-5	TGTGCCAGCAGTCCCCACAGGGGGAGTGAGACCCAGTACTTC	CASSPHRGSETQYF
TRBV7-2	TRBD2	-	TRBJ2-7	TGTGCCAGCAGCTCCATACTAGCGGGGGGGCCCCACGAGCAGTACTTC	CASSSILAGGPHEQYF
TRBV7-9	TRBD1	-	TRBJ1-5	TGTGCCAGCAGCTTCGGACAGGGTCGGGGGGAGCCCCAGCATTTT	CASSFGQGRGEPQHF
TRBV19	-	few	TRBJ1-2	TGTGCCAGTAGCCCCAGGGCGCAGTATGGCTACACCTTC	CASSPRAQYGYTF
TRBV5-1	TRBD2	few	TRBJ2-3	TGCGCCAGCAGCGACGGACTAGGGAGGAATACGCAGTATTTT	CASSDGLGRNTQYF
TRBV9	TRBD1	-	TRBJ1-4	TGTGCCAGCAGCATAGGGACAGGCGAAAAACTGTTTTTT	CASSIGTGEKLFF
TRBV30	TRBD1	-	TRBJ2-7	TGTGCCTGGAGGGGACAGCCGGTATCCGAGCAGTACTTC	CAWRGQPVSEQYF
TRBV6-1	-	few	TRBJ1-5	TGTGCCAGCAGCGATGTTCGCGGCAATCAGCCCCAGCATTTT	CASSDVRGNQPQHF
TRBV30	TRBD1	once	TRBJ2-7	TGTGCCTGGAGTGTATGGGGACAGGGGGCCTTCGGGGGAGAGCAGTACTTC	CAWSVWGQGAFGGEQYF
TRBV5-8	TRBD2	-	TRBJ2-1	TGTGCCAGCAGTCGGAGAGCTAGCGGGGGAGCATCCTACAATGAGCAGTTCTTC	CASSRRASGGASYNEQFF
TRBV15	-	-	TRBJ2-7	TGTGCCACCGGGTATGCGGACAGTTCTTACGAGCAGTACTTC	CATGYADSSYEQYF
TRBV19	-	-	TRBJ2-3	TGTGCCAGTAGTATAACCGGCCTAGACACAGATACGCAGTATTTT	CASSITGLDTDTQYF
TRBV9	-	-	TRBJ2-5	TGTGCCAGCAGCGTCGCTTCTATTCGAGAGACCCAGTACTTC	CASSVASIRETQYF
TRBV7-2	-	-	TRBJ2-3	TGTGCCAGCAGCTTAGCGCTGTCGGGGAGTAGAACAGATACGCAGTATTTT	CASSLALSGSRTDTQYF
TRBV11-2	-	few	TRBJ1-1	TGTGCCAGCAGCTCCCTCAGGGGCAAGGACACTGAAGCTTTCTTT	CASSSLRGKDTEAFF
TRBV11-2	-	-	TRBJ2-1	TGTGCCAGCAGCTCAATCTCGGCTCAGAGGGAACGAAATGAGCAGTTCTTC	CASSSISAQRERNEQFF
TRBV6-5	TRBD1	-	TRBJ1-2	TGTGCCACTAGGACAGGGAGACCTTATGGCTACACCTTC	CATRTGRPYGYTF
TRBV6-5	-	-	TRBJ1-1	TGTGCCAGCAGTTTCAAGGCAGGTGGCACTGAAGCTTTCTTT	CASSFKAGGTEAFF
TRBV29-1	TRBD1	few	TRBJ2-7	TGCAGCGTTGGACAGGGTGTTATCGTGGGGGAGCAGTACTTC	CSVGQGVIVGEQYF